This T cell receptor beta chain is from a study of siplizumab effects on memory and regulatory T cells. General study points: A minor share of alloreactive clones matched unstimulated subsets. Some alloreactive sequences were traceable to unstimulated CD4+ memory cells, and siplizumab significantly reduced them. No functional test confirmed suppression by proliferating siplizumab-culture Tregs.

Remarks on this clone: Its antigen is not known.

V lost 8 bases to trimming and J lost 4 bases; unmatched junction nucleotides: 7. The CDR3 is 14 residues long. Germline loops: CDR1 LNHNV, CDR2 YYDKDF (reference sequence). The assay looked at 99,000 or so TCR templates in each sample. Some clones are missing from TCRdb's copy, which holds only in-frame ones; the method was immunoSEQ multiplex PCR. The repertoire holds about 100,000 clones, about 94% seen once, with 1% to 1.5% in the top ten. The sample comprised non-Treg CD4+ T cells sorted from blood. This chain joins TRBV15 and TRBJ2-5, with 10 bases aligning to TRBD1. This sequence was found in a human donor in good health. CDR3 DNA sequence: TGTGCCACCGGGGGGGACAGGGGAAGAGAGACCCAGTACTTC. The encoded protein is CATGGDRGRETQYF.